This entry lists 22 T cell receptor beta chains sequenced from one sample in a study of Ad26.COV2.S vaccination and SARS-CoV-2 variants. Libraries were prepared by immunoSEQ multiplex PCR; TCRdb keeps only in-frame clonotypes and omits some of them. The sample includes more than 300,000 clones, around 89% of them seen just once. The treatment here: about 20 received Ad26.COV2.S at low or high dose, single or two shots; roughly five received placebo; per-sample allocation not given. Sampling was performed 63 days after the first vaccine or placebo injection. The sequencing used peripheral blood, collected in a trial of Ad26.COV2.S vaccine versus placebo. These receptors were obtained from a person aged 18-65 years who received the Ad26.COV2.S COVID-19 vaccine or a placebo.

The CDR3, as DNA: TGTGCCAGCAGCCCCTGGGACGGGGATGTGGCTAATGAAAAACTGTTTTTT. Translating gives CASSPWDGDVANEKLFF. This chain uses TRBV9 with TRBJ1-4; D is perhaps TRBD1 (5 bases). Germline V gene data show CDR1 as SGDLS and CDR2 as YYNGEE. The CDR3 covers 17 residues. V lost 4 bases, J lost 3 bases, and 19 bases lay in between.

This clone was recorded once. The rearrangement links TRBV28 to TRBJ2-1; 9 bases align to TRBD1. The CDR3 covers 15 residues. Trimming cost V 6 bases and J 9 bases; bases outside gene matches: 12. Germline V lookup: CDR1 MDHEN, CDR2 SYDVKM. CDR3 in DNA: TGTGCCAGCAGACAACGGGACAGGGCACTAAGTGAGCAGTTCTTC. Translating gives CASRQRDRALSEQFF.

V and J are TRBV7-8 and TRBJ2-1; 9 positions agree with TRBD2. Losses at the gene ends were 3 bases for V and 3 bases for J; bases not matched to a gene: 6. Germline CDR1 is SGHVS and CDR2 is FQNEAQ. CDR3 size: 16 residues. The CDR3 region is CASSFLAGVIYNEQFF. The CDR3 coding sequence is TGTGCCAGCAGCTTTTTAGCGGGGGTTATCTACAATGAGCAGTTCTTC.

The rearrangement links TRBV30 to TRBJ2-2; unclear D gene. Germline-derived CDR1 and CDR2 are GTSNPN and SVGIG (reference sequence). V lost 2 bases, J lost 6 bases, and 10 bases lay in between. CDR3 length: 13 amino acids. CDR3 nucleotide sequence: TGTGCCTGGAGTTACTCTACCGCCGGGGAGCTGTTTTTT. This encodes CAWSYSTAGELFF.

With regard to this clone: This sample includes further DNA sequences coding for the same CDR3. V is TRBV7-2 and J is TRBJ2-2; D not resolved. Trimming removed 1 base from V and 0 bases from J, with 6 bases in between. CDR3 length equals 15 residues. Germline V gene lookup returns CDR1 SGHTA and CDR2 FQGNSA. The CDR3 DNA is TGTGCCAGCAGCTTAGGCCAGGCGAACACCGGGGAGCTGTTTTTT. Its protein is CASSLGQANTGELFF.

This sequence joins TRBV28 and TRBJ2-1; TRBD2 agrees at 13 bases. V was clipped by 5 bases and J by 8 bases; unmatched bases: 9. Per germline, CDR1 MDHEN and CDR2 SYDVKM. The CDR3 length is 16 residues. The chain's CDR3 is CASSPNLGLAGDEQFF. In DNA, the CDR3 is TGTGCCAGCAGTCCAAATCTAGGACTAGCGGGAGATGAGCAGTTCTTC.

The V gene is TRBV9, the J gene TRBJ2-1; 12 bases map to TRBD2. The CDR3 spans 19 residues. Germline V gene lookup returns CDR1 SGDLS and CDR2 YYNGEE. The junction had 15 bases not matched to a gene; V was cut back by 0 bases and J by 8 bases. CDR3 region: CASSVAQTLAGGPWDEQFF. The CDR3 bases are TGTGCCAGCAGCGTAGCTCAGACGCTAGCGGGAGGGCCTTGGGATGAGCAGTTCTTC.

The CDR3 coding sequence is TGTGCCACCAGTGATTTTACAGAGAACACCGGGGAGCTGTTTTTT. Protein: CATSDFTENTGELFF. The chain employs TRBV24-1 and TRBJ2-2; no clear D. This CDR3 region has 15 residues. The V end was cut by 1 base, the J end by 1 base, with 6 bases between. CDR1 is KGHDR, CDR2 SFDVKD, per germline.

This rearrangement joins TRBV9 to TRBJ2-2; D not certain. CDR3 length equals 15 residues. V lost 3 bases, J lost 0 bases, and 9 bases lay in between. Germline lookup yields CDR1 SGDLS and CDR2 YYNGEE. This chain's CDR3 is CASSGGVANTGELFF. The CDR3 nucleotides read TGTGCCAGCAGCGGTGGGGTTGCGAACACCGGGGAGCTGTTTTTT.

The DNA of the CDR3 is TGTGCCAGCAGACAACTCAGAAACACTGAAGCTTTCTTT. Encoded protein: CASRQLRNTEAFF. The gene calls are TRBV2 and TRBJ1-1, with no clear D. CDR3 length: 13 residues. V lost 6 bases and J 2 bases, leaving 10 bases between the germline ends. From germline, CDR1 is SNHLY and CDR2 FYNNEI.

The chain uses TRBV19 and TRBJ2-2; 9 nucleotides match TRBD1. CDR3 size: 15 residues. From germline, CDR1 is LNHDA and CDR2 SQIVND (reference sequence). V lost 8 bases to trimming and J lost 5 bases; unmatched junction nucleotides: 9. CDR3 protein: CASGPGQGRTGELFF. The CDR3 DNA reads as TGTGCCAGTGGTCCGGGACAGGGAAGGACCGGGGAGCTGTTTTTT.

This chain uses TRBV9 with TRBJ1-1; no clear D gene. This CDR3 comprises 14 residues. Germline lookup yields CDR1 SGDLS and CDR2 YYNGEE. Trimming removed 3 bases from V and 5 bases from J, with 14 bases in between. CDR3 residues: CASSERPRGTEAFF. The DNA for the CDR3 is TGTGCCAGCAGCGAAAGGCCCCGGGGAACTGAAGCTTTCTTT.

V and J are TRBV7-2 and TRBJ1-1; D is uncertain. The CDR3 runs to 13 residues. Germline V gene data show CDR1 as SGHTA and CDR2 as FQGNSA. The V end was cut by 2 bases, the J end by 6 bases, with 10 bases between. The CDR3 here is CASSLWADAEAFF. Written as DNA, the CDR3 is TGTGCCAGCAGCTTATGGGCAGATGCTGAAGCTTTCTTT.

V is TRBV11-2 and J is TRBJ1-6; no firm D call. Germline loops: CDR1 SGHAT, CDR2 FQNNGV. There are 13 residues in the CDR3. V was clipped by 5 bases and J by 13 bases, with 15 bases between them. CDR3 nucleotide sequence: TGTGCCAGCAGCCCCGCGAGGGTTAGCCCCCTCCACTTT. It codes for CASSPARVSPLHF. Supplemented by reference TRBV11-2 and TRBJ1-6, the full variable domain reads EAGVAQSPRYKIIEKRQSVAFWCNPISGHATLYWYQQILGQGPKLLIQFQNNGVVDDSQLPKDRFSAERLKGVDSTLKIQPAKLEDSAVYLCASSPARVSPLHFGNGTRLTVT.

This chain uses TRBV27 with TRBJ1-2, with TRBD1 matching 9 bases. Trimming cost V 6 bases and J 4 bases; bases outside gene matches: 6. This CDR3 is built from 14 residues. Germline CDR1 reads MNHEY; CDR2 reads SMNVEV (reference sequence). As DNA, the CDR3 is TGTGCCAGCAGAGACGGGACAGGGAGCTATGGCTACACCTTC. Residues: CASRDGTGSYGYTF.

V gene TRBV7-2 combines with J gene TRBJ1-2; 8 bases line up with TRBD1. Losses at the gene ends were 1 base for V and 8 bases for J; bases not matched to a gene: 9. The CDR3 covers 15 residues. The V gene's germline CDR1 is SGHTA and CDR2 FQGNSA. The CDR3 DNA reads TGTGCCAGCAGCTTAGATTCAGGGGGCGTTAGGGGCTACACCTTC. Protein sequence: CASSLDSGGVRGYTF.

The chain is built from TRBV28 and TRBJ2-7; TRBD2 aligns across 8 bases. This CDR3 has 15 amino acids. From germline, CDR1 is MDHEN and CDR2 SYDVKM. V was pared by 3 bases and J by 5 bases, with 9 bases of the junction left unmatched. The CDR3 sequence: CASSFVAGGVHEQYF. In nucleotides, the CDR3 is TGTGCCAGCAGTTTTGTGGCGGGAGGAGTCCACGAGCAGTACTTC. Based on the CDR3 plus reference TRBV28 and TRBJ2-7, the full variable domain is DVKVTQSSRYLVKRTGEKVFLECVQDMDHENMFWYRQDPGLGLRLIYFSYDVKMKEKGDIPEGYSVSREKKERFSLILESASTNQTSMYLCASSFVAGGVHEQYFGPGTRLTVT.

CDR3 DNA sequence: TGCGCCAGCAGCTTGGGAGTCGGTTCGGGGGGCGCTTGGAAGACCCAGTACTTC. Translating it yields CASSLGVGSGGAWKTQYF. The rearrangement links TRBV5-1 to TRBJ2-5; D is possibly TRBD2 (7 bases). V lost 0 bases, J lost 6 bases, and 24 bases lay in between. This CDR3 region has 18 residues. The germline V gene has CDR1 SGHRS and CDR2 YFSETQ.

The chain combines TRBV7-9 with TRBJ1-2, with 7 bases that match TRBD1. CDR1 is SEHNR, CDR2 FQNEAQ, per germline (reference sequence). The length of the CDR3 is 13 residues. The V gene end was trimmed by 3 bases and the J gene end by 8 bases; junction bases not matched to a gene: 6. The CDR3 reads CASSFSDRVGYTF. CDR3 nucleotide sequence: TGTGCCAGCAGCTTCTCCGACAGGGTAGGCTACACCTTC.

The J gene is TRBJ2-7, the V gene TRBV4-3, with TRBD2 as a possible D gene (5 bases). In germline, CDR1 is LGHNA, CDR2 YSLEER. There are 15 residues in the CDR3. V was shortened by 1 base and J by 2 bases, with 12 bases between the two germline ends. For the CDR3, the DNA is TGCGCCAGCAGCCAAGTCCGGGATACCACCTACGAGCAGTACTTC. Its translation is CASSQVRDTTYEQYF.

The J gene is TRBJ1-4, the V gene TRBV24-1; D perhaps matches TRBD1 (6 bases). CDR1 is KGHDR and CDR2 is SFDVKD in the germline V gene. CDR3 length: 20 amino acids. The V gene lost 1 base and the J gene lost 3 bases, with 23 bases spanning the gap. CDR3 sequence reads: CATSDFTGSPLSGANEKLFF. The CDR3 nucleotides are TGTGCCACCAGTGATTTTACAGGGTCCCCCCTCTCCGGGGCTAATGAAAAACTGTTTTTT.

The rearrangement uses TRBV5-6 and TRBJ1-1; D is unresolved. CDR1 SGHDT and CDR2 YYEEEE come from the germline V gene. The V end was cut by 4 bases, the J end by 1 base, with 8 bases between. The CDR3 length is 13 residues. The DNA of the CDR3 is TGTGCCAGCAGCCCGGAGAGGAACACTGAAGCTTTCTTT. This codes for CASSPERNTEAFF.